The 13 T cell receptor beta chains listed next were all sequenced from one sample in a study of blood T cell repertoires in COVID-19. Data came from immunoSEQ multiplex PCR; TCRdb stores just in-frame clones and leaves some out. The profile shows about 260,000 clones, 75% to 90% of them singletons. Material for sequencing was peripheral blood. The source is a man aged 55 to 70 who had recovered from COVID-19.

The chain couples TRBV9 to TRBJ1-3; D is unresolved. In germline, CDR1 is SGDLS, CDR2 YYNGEE. The CDR3 is made up of 14 amino acids. V was cut by 0 bases and J by 6 bases, with 10 bases left in between. The CDR3 region has the DNA TGTGCCAGCAGCGTAGATCCGGGTACAAACACCATATATTTT. Encoded protein: CASSVDPGTNTIYF.

The J gene is TRBJ2-3, the V gene TRBV6-1; the match to TRBD1 covers 7 bases. V lost 3 bases, J lost 0 bases, and 3 bases stayed unmatched. Looked up from germline, CDR1 is MNHNS and CDR2 is SASEGT. The CDR3 has 15 amino acids. CDR3 loop: CASSDTGASTDTQYF. CDR3 DNA: TGTGCCAGCAGTGATACAGGGGCCAGCACAGATACGCAGTATTTT.

The chain recombines TRBV2 with TRBJ1-5, with a tentative D call TRBD1 (5 bases). CDR1 is SNHLY, CDR2 FYNNEI, per germline. V lost 6 bases and J lost 0, with 12 bases in between. This CDR3 spans 15 amino acids. CDR3 nucleotides: TGTGCCAGCAGGGGGGGAAGTGATAGCAATCAGCCCCAGCATTTT. This translates into CASRGGSDSNQPQHF.

This chain uses TRBV24-1 with TRBJ2-7; possibly TRBD1 for D (6 bases). The CDR3 loop spans 15 amino acids. The V gene lost 4 bases and the J gene lost 2 bases, with 14 bases spanning the gap. The germline V gene has CDR1 KGHDR and CDR2 SFDVKD. CDR3 sequence: CATSDRQTGTYEQYF. The CDR3 DNA is TGTGCCACCAGTGACCGACAGACAGGCACCTACGAGCAGTACTTC.

The chain couples TRBV19 to TRBJ1-1, with TRBD1 matching 7 bases. CDR1 and CDR2 from the germline V gene are LNHDA and SQIVND (reference sequence). This CDR3 region has 16 residues. The V gene end was trimmed by 6 bases and the J gene end by 2 bases; junction bases not matched to a gene: 12. In nucleotides, the CDR3 is TGTGCCAGTAGAGGTGGACAGGTAGCTCTAAACACTGAAGCTTTCTTT. It encodes CASRGGQVALNTEAFF.

There are a few counts of this clone. The rearrangement joins TRBV5-4 to TRBJ2-2, with D maybe TRBD2 (6 bases). V gave up 0 bases and J gave up 6 bases, with 9 bases separating them. Germline-derived CDR1 and CDR2 are SGHNT and YYREEE (reference sequence). There are 14 residues in the CDR3. CDR3 in amino acids: CASSLVGGAGELFF. Here the CDR3 DNA reads TGTGCCAGCAGCTTGGTGGGCGGGGCCGGGGAGCTGTTTTTT.

This clone has more than one count but fewer than ten. V is TRBV29-1 and J is TRBJ2-7; D is undetermined. The CDR3 totals 13 residues. V lost 4 bases to trimming and J lost 6 bases, with 16 bases between them. The germline gives CDR1 SQVTM, CDR2 ANQGSEA. The CDR3 region is CSVGAGTATEQYF. CDR3 coding DNA: TGCAGCGTTGGCGCAGGAACAGCTACCGAGCAGTACTTC.

V is TRBV6-5 and J is TRBJ1-1; possibly TRBD1 for D (5 bases). Per the germline V gene, CDR1 is MNHEY and CDR2 is SVGAGI. The CDR3 is 16 residues long. The V end was cut by 0 bases, the J end by 4 bases, with 15 bases between. The CDR3 protein is CASSYSSRAGGTEAFF. The CDR3 DNA reads TGTGCCAGCAGTTACTCGAGCAGGGCGGGGGGCACTGAAGCTTTCTTT.

The V call is TRBV2, the J call TRBJ1-1; D perhaps matches TRBD1 (5 bases). CDR1 is SNHLY and CDR2 is FYNNEI in the germline V gene. The CDR3 contains 14 residues. V lost 4 bases and J 4 bases, leaving 13 bases between the germline ends. Written as DNA, the CDR3 is TGTGCCAGCAGTGGGGAGGGGCAGAGCACTGAAGCTTTCTTT. It yields the protein CASSGEGQSTEAFF.

The chain is built from TRBV24-1 and TRBJ2-2; TRBD1 matches 8 bases. V lost 2 bases to trimming and J lost 0 bases; unmatched junction nucleotides: 1. Germline CDR1 reads KGHDR; CDR2 reads SFDVKD. The CDR3 covers 16 residues. The CDR3 spells CATSDSGQANTGELFF. In DNA, the CDR3 is TGTGCCACCAGTGATTCGGGACAGGCGAACACCGGGGAGCTGTTTTTT.

This sequence joins TRBV6-1 and TRBJ2-4, with TRBD2 matching 10 bases. From germline, CDR1 is MNHNS and CDR2 SASEGT. The CDR3 contains 19 residues. J was trimmed by 0 bases and V by 1 base; bases with no gene match: 9. This CDR3 is CASSEVLAGGTGAKNIQYF. The CDR3 DNA reads TGTGCCAGCAGTGAAGTGTTAGCGGGAGGAACGGGAGCCAAAAACATTCAGTACTTC.

The chain employs TRBV3-1 (or the pseudogene TRBV3-2) and TRBJ1-2; 7 nucleotides align to TRBD1. Germline-derived CDR1 and CDR2 are LGHDT and YNNKEL (reference sequence). The V segment lost 1 base and the J segment 2 bases; nucleotides outside the gene matches: 4. The CDR3 loop spans 15 amino acids. Written as DNA, the CDR3 is TGTGCCAGCAGCCAAGGGGCACAGGGGAACTATGGCTACACCTTC. It yields the protein CASSQGAQGNYGYTF.

This clone appeared a few times. Other DNA sequences in this specimen translate into the identical CDR3. The CDR3 coding sequence is TGTGCCAGTAGCTTGGGACTAGCAGCAACCTACGAGCAGTACTTC. It translates to CASSLGLAATYEQYF. V gene TRBV19 combines with J gene TRBJ2-7; TRBD2 matches 9 bases. The CDR3 is 15 amino acids. CDR1 and CDR2 (germline): LNHDA, SQIVND (reference sequence). V lost 6 bases, J lost 2 bases, and 8 bases stayed unmatched.